In this sample, the clone carrying this T cell receptor (beta chain) turned up many times. Its antigen is not identified. Amplified material comprised TCR beta CDR3 regions derived from RNA transcripts. HTBI-primed first-round RT-PCR preceded second-round multiplex PCR. Via MiXCR, TCRdb re-called the multiplex PCR reads, giving one row per CDR3 protein. The data hold 400,000 to 500,000 distinct CDR3 sequences, with about 21% observed a single time. This record belongs to a study of Graves' ophthalmopathy and Graves' hyperthyroidism. Study results and caveats: The majority of expanded thyroid clonotypes above 0.001 frequency also occurred in blood.

Exclusion covered patients with other autoimmune diseases or uncontrolled infections (as well as pregnancy or lactation). The sequenced sample consisted of peripheral blood. The receptor was derived from a woman younger than 35 with stable Graves' hyperthyroidism.

The CDR3 is CASSPPTYRAEAFF. The CDR3 region has the DNA TGTGCCAGCAGTCCCCCCACCTACCGGGCTGAAGCTTTCTTT. This chain links TRBV12-3 or TRBV12-4 with TRBJ1-1; D is uncertain. The ends were cut back, 5 bases at V and 6 bases at J, with 16 bases in the middle. This CDR3 has 14 residues.